These 5 T cell receptor beta chains originate from one sample sequenced in a study of sequential checkpoint blockade in melanoma. Treatment described: randomized to nivolumab then ipilimumab (arm A) or the reverse (arm B). Sequencing was performed with immunoSEQ multiplex PCR; in TCRdb, only in-frame clones are kept and a portion is missing. This table holds about 19,000 clones, approximately 70% found once. The sample consisted of CD8+ T cells sorted from blood (inferred from file names), taken from a patient given nivolumab and ipilimumab in sequence. The receptors originated from a human donor with melanoma.

The chain couples TRBV9 to TRBJ1-1; 7 nucleotides align to TRBD1. The trim removed 0 bases at V and 0 bases at J, leaving 8 bases unmatched. From germline, CDR1 is SGDLS and CDR2 YYNGEE. There are 17 residues in the CDR3. This CDR3 is CASSVVAGGGMNTEAFF. DNA of the CDR3: TGTGCCAGCAGCGTAGTCGCGGGAGGGGGCATGAACACTGAAGCTTTCTTT.

The CDR3 loop reads CASSEGQGPYEQYF. CDR3 nucleotides: TGTGCCAGCAGCGAGGGACAGGGACCCTACGAGCAGTACTTC. The V call is TRBV7-6, the J call TRBJ2-7; TRBD1 matches at 9 bases. The germline V gene has CDR1 SGHVS and CDR2 FNYEAQ. The CDR3 has 14 amino acids. The V segment lost 5 bases and the J segment 2 bases; nucleotides outside the gene matches: 4. Variable domain in full (rest from reference TRBV7-6 and TRBJ2-7): GAGVSQSPRYKVTKRGQDVALRCDPISGHVSLYWYRQALGQGPEFLTYFNYEAQQDKSGLPNDRFSAERPEGSISTLTIQRTEQRDSAMYRCASSEGQGPYEQYFGPGTRLTVT.

The chain has TRBV19 and TRBJ2-3; D is possibly TRBD2 (6 bases). Germline V gene lookup returns CDR1 LNHDA and CDR2 SQIVND (reference sequence). This CDR3 contains 15 residues. Trimming cost V 3 bases and J 0 bases, with 10 bases left between them. CDR3 DNA sequence: TGTGCCAGTAGTATCAGGGACTCAAGCACAGATACGCAGTATTTT. Protein product: CASSIRDSSTDTQYF.

The J gene is TRBJ1-1, the V gene TRBV5-6, with 7 bases that match TRBD1. V lost 0 bases, J lost 5 bases, and 4 bases stayed unmatched. Germline CDR1 and CDR2: SGHDT and YYEEEE. The CDR3 runs 14 residues. CDR3 loop: CASSLDRGWTEAFF. The CDR3 bases are TGTGCCAGCAGCTTGGACAGGGGTTGGACTGAAGCTTTCTTT.

V usage is TRBV28 and J usage is TRBJ1-5, with TRBD1 identical over 9 bases. Trimming removed 3 bases from V and 5 bases from J; junction bases left unmatched: 5. The CDR3 spans 15 residues. Germline V lookup: CDR1 MDHEN, CDR2 SYDVKM. CDR3 amino acids: CASSFIGTGYQPQHF. Written as DNA, the CDR3 is TGTGCCAGCAGTTTTATCGGGACAGGGTATCAGCCCCAGCATTTT.